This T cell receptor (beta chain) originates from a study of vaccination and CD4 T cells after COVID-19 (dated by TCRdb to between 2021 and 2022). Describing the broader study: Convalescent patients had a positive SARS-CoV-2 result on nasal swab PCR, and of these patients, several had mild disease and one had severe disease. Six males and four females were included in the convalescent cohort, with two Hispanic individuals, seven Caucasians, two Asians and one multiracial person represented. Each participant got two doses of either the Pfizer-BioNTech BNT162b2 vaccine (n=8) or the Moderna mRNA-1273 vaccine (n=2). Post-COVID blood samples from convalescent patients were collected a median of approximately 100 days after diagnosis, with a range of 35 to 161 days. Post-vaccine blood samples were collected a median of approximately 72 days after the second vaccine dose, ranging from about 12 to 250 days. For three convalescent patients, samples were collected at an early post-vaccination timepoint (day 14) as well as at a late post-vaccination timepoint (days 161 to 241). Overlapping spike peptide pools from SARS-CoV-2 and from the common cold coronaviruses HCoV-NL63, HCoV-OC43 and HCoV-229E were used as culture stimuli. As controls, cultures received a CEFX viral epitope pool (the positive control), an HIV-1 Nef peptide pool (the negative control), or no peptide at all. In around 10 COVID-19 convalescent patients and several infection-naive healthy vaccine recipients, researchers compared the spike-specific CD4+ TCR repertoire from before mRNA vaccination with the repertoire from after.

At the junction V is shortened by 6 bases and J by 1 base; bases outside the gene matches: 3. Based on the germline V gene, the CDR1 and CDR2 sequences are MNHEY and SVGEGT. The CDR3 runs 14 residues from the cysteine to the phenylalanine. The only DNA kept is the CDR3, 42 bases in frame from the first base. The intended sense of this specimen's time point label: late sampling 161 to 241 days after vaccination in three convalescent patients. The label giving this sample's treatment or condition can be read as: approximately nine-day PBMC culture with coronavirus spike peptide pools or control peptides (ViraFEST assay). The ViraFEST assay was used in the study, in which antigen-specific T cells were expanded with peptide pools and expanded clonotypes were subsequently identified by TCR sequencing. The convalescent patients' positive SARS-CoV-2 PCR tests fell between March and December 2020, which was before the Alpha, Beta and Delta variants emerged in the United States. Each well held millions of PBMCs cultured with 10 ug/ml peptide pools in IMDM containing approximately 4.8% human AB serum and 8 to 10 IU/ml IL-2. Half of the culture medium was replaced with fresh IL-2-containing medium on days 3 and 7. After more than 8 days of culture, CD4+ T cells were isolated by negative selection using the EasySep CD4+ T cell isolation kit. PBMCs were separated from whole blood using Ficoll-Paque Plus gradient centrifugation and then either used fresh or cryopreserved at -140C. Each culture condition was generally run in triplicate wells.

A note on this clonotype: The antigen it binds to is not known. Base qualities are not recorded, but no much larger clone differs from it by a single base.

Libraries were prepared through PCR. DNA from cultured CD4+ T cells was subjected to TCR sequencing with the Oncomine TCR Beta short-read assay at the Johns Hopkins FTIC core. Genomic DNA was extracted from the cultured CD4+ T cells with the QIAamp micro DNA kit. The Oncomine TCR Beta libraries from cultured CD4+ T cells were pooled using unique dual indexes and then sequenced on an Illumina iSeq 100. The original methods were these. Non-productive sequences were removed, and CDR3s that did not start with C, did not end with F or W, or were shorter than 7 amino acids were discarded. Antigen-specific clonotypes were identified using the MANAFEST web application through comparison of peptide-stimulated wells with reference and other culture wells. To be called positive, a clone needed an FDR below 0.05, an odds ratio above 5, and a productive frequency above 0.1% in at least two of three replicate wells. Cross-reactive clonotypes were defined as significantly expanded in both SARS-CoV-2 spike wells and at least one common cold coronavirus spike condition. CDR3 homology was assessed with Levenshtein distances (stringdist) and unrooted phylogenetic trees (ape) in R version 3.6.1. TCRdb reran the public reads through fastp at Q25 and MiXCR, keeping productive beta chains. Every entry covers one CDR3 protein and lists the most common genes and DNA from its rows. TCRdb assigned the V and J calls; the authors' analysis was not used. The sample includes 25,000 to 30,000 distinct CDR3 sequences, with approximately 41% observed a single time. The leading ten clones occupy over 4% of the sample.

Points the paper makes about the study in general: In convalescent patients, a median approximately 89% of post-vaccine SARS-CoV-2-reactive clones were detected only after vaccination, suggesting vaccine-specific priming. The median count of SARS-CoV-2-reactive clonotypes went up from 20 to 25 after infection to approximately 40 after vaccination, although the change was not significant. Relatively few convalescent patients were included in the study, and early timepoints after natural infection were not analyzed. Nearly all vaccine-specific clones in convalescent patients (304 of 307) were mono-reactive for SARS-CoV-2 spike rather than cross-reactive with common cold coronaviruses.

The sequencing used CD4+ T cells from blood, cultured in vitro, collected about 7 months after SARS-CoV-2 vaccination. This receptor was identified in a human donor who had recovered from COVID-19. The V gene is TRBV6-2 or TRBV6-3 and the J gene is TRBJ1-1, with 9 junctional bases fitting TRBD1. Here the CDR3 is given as CASRMGQGNTEAFF. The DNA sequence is TGTGCCAGCAGGATGGGACAGGGGAACACTGAAGCTTTCTTT.